This T cell receptor (beta chain) is from a study of blood T cell repertoires in COVID-19. Overall study: Samples taken during acute and convalescent COVID-19 were collected in the United States, Italy and Spain. PBMCs, B-cell-depleted T cells, or T cells were the source of the cDNA or gDNA that made up the material.

Germline V gives CDR1 SQVTM, CDR2 ANQGSEA. The ends lost 6 bases at V and 3 bases at J; junction bases unmatched: 10. The CDR3 extends over 14 amino acids. TCRdb keeps only in-frame clones here, not all; method: immunoSEQ multiplex PCR. This sample yields 73,000 or so clones, of which around four fifths are seen a single time; over 4.5% belongs to the top ten. Material: peripheral blood. This chain links TRBV29-1 with TRBJ1-2; 7 nucleotides align to TRBD1. The TCR sequence derives from a man aged 50 or older with active COVID-19. In nucleotides, the CDR3 is TGCAGCGTCGGTACCTCAGGGGGGTACTATGGCTACACCTTC. Amino acid sequence: CSVGTSGGYYGYTF.